The rows below give T cell receptor beta chains drawn from one sample of a study of blood T cell repertoires in COVID-19. TCRdb's copy holds only in-frame clones and misses some; the assay was immunoSEQ multiplex PCR. The sample contains roughly 180,000 clones, almost 80% of which appear only once. The specimen was peripheral blood. The receptors come from a man aged 55 to 70 with active or convalescent COVID-19. Both conserved end residues are part of each CDR3.

TRBV28,TRBJ1-5,CASLQANQPQHF
TRBV27,TRBJ1-4,CASSHNRATNEKLFF
TRBV29-1,TRBJ2-2,CSVEPPEGQNTGELFF
TRBV7-2,TRBJ2-5,CASSWGLAGGQETQYF
TRBV18,TRBJ2-7,CASSPGKAGNSYEQYF
TRBV15,TRBJ2-3,CATSKVGTVGADTQYF
TRBV5-1,TRBJ1-4,CASSLGTSRVEKLFF
TRBV11-2,TRBJ2-1,CASSSSITDYNEQFF
TRBV6-5,TRBJ2-7,CASRTGTYEQYF
TRBV11-3,TRBJ2-5,CASSFGQQETQYF
TRBV1,TRBJ2-3,CTSSHVLAVTQYF
TRBV18,TRBJ2-7,CASSPGTGGGYEQYF
TRBV29-1,TRBJ2-2,CSVDKRAGELFF
TRBV28,TRBJ1-2,CASSFWGVNYGYTF
TRBV7-6,TRBJ2-7,CASSSPKDGRNEQYF
TRBV7-2,TRBJ2-2,CASSLVSAKNTGELFF
TRBV28,TRBJ1-2,CAPRQGGADYGYTF
TRBV28,TRBJ2-3,CAGNRGLAGSTDTQYF
TRBV7-2,TRBJ1-2,CASSFQGGGYTF
TRBV30,TRBJ1-4,CAWSVGPHSRDEKLFF
TRBV28,TRBJ2-5,CASSFRDRGLETQYF
TRBV7-3,TRBJ2-4,CASSLKDSTVQYF
TRBV7-3,TRBJ2-2,CASSLGTSSGTGELFF
TRBV10-3,TRBJ2-7,CAISESDGTRGYEQYF
TRBV21-1,TRBJ1-1,CASSKGTDWVYTEAFF
TRBV7-6,TRBJ2-5,CASSLPRLGLAGQETQYF
TRBV13,TRBJ1-4,CASSRDTHEKLFF
TRBV5-1,TRBJ2-5,CASSLAGQGEGETQYF
TRBV2,TRBJ1-5,CASSGNRGNQPQHF
TRBV18,TRBJ1-1,CASSEQVNTEAFF
TRBV7-2,TRBJ1-4,CASSFRGGNEKLFF
TRBV29-1,TRBJ2-1,CSVDGVSNEQFF
TRBV28,TRBJ2-1,CASSPSGSSYNEQFF
TRBV7-2,TRBJ1-2,CASSLDRGQGGYTF
TRBV5-4,TRBJ2-2,CASSLGSGSNTGELFF
TRBV30,TRBJ1-3,CAWSGAGNTIYF
TRBV4-1,TRBJ2-2,CASSQGAWTSGRAGELFF
TRBV7-2,TRBJ1-1,CASSTNRGTEAFF
TRBV27,TRBJ2-7,CATRSSGGSYEQYF
TRBV27,TRBJ2-7,CASRDRLAGGREQYF
TRBV28,TRBJ1-5,CASSPRGRPQHF